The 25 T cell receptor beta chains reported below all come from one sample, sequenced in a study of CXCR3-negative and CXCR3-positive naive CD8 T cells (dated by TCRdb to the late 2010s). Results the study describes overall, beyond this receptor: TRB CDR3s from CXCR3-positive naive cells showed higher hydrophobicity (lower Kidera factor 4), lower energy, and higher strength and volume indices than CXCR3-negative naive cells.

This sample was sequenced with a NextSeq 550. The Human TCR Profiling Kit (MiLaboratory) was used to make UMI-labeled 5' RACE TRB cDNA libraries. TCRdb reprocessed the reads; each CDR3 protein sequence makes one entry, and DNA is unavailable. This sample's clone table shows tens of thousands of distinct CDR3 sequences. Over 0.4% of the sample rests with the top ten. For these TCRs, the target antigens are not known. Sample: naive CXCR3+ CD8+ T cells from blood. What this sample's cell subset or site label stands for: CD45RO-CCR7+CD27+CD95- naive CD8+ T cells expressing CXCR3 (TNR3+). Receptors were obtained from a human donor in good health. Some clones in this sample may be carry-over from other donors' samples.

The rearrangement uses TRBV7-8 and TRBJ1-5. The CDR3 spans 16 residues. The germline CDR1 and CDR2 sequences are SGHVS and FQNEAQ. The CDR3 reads CASSLVSTRLSQPQHF.

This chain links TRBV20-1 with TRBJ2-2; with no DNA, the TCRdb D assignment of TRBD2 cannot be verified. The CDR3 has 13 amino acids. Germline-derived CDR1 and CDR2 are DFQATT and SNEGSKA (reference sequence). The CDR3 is CSARRGPTGELFF.

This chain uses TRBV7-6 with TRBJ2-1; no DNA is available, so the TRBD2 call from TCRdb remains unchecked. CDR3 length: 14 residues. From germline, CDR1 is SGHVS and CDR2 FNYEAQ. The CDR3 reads CASSPTSGGNEQFF.

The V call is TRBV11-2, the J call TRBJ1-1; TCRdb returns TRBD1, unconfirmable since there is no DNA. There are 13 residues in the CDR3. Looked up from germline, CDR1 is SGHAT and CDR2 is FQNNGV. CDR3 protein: CASSLVGGTEAFF.

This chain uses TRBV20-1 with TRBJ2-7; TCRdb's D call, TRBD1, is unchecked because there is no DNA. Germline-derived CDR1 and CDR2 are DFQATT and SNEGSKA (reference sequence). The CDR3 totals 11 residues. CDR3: CSAPWGDEQYF.

Here the CDR3 reads CATSGLAGEGETQYF. The rearrangement uses TRBV15 and TRBJ2-5; TCRdb's D call of TRBD2 is untestable without DNA. CDR1 and CDR2 from the germline V gene are LNHNV and YYDKDF (reference sequence). The CDR3 covers 15 residues.

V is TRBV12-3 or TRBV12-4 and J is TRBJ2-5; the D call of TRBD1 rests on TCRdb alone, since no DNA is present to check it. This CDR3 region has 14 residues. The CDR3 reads CASSSGQGQETQYF.

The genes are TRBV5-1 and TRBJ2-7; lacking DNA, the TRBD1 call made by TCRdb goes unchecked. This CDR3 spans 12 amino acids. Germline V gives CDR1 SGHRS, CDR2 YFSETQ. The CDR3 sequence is CASSYSGVEQYF.

This CDR3 reads CASSLEGAGGSNQPQHF. The chain couples TRBV7-9 to TRBJ1-5; the TRBD1 assignment by TCRdb is unverifiable without DNA. This CDR3 spans 17 amino acids. CDR1 is SEHNR and CDR2 is FQNEAQ in the germline V gene (reference sequence).

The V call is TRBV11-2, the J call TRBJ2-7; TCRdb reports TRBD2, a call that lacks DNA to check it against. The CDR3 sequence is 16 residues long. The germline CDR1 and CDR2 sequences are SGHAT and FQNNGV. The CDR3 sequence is CASSPGTSPLADEQYF.

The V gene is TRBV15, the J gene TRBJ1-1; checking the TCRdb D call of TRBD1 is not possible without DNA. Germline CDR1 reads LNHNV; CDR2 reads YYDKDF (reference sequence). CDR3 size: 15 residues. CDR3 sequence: CATSRSDRGPLTAFF.

The CDR3: CASSLLAGVGSEQFF. The chain carries TRBV19 and TRBJ2-1; TCRdb's D call of TRBD2 is untestable without DNA. CDR3 length: 15 amino acids. Germline CDR1 LNHDA, CDR2 SQIVND (reference sequence).

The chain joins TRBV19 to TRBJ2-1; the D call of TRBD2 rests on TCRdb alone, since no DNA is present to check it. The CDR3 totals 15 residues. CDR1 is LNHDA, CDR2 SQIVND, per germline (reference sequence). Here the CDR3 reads CASRGSGELYNEQFF.

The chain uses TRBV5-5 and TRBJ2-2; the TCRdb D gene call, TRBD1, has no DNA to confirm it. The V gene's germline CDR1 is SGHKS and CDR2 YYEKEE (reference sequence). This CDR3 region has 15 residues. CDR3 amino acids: CASSETGLETGELFF. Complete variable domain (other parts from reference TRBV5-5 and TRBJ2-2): DAGVTQSPTHLIKTRGQQVTLRCSPISGHKSVSWYQQVLGQGPQFIFQYYEKEERGRGNFPDRFSARQFPNYSSELNVNALLLGDSALYLCASSETGLETGELFFGEGSRLTVL.

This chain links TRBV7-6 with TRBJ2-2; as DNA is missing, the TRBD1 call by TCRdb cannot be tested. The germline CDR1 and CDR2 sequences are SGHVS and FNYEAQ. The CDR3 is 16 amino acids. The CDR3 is CASSPGSGERVGELFF.

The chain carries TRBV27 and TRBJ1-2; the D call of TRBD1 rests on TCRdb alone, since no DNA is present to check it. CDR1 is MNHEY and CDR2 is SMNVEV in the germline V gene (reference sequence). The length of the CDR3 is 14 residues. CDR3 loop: CASSLSWGDYGYTF.

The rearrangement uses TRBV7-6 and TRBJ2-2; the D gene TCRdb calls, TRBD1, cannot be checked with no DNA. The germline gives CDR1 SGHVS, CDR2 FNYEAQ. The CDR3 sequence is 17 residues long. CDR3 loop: CASSLVDRGRYTGELFF.

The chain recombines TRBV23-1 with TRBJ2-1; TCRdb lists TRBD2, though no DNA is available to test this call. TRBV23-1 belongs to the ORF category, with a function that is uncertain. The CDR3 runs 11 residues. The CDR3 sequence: CASTMEDEQFF.

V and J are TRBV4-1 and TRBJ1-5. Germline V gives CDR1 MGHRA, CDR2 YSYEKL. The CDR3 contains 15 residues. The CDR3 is CASSQDVGENQPQHF.

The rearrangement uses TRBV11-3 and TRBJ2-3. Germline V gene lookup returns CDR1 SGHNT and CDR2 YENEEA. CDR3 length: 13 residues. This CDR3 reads CASSSGVADTQYF.

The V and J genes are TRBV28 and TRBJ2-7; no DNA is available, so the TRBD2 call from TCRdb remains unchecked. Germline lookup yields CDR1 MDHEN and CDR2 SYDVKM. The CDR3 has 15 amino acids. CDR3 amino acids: CASSLRAGTALEQYF.

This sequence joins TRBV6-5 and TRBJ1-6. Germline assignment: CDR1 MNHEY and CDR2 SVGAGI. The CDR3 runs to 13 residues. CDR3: CASSYGRNSPLHF.

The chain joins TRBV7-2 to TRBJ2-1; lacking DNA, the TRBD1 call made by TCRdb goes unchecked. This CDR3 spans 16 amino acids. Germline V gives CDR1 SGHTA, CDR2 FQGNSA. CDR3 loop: CASSPRGGGGNNEQFF. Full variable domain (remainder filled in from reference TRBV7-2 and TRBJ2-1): GAGVSQSPSNKVTEKGKDVELRCDPISGHTALYWYRQSLGQGLEFLIYFQGNSAPDKSGLPSDRFSAERTGGSVSTLTIQRTQQEDSAVYLCASSPRGGGGNNEQFFGPGTRLTVL.

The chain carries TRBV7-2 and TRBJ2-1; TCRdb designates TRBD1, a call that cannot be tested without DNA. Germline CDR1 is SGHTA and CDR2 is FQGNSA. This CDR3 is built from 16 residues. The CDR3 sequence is CASSSSGGQLENEQFF.

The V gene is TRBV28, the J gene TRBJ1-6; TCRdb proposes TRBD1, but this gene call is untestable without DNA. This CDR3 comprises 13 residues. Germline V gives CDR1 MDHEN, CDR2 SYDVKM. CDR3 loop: CASSSLLRDPLHF.